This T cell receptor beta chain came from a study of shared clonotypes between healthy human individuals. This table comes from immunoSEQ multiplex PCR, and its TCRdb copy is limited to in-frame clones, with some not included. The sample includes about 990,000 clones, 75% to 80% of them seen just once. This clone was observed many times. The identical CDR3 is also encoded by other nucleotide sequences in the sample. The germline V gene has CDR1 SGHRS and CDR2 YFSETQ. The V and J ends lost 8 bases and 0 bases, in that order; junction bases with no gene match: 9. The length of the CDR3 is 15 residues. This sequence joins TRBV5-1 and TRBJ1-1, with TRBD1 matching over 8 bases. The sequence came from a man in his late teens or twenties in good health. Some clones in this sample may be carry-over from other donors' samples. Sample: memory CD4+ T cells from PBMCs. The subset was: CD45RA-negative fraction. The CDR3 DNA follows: TGCGCCAGTCATCAGGGGGCTGGGGTGAACACTGAAGCTTTCTTT. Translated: CASHQGAGVNTEAFF.